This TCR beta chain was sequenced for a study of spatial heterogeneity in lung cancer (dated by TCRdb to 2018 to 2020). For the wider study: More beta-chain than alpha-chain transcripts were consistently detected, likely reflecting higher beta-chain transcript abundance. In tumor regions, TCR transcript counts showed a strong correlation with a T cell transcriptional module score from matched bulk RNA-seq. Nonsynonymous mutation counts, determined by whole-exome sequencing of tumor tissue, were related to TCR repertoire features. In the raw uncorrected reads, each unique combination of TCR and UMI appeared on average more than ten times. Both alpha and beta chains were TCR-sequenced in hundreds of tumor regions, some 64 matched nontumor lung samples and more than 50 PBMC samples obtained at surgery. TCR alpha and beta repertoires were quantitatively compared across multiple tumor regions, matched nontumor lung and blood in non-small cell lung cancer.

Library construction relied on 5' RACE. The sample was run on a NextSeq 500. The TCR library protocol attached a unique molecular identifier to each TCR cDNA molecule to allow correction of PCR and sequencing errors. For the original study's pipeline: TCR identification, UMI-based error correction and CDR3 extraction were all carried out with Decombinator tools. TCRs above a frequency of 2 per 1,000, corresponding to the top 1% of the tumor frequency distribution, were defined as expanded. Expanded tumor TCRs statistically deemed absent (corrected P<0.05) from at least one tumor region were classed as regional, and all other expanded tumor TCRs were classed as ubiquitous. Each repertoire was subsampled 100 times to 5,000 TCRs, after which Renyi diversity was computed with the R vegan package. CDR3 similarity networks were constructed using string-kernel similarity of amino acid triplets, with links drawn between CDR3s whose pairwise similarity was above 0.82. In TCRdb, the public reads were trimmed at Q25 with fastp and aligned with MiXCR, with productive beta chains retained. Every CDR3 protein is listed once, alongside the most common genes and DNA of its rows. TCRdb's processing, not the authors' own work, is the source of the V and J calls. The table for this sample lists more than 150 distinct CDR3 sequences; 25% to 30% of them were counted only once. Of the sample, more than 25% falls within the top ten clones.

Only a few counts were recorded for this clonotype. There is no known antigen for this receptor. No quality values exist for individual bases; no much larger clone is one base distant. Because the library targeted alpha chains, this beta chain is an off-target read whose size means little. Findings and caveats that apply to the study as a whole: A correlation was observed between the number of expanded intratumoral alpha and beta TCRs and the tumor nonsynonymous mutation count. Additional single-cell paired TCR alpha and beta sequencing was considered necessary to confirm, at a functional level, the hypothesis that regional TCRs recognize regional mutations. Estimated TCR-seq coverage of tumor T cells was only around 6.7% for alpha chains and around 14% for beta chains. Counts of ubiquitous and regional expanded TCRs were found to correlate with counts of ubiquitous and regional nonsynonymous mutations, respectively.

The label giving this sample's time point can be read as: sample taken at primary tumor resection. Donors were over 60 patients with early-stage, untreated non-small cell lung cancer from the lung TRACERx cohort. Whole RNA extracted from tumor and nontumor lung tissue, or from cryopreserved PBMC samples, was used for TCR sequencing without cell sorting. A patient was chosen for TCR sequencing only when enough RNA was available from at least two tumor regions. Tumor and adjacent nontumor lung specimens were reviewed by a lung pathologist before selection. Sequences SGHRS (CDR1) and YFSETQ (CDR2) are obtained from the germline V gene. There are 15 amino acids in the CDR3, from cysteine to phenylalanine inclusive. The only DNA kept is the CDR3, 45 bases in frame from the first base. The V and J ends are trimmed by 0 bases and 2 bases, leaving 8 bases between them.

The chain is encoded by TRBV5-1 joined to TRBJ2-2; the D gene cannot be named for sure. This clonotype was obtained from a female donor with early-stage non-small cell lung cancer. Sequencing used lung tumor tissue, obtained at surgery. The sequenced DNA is TGCGCCAGCAGCTTGGGCAGATTCAACACCGGGGAGCTGTTTTTT. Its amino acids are CASSLGRFNTGELFF.